The entry that follows covers one T cell receptor (beta chain) sequence. This sample was included in a study of blood T cell repertoires in COVID-19. Turning to the study itself: Italy, Spain and the United States were the sources of the convalescent and acute COVID-19 samples. In each case, the material was cDNA or gDNA derived from T cells, B-cell-depleted T cells, or PBMCs.

Under the authors' procedure: Quantification of nucleated cells was approximated via reference gene primer amplification. TCRdb keeps only in-frame clones here, not all; method: immunoSEQ multiplex PCR. D and trimming come from the DNA, and the V and J calls and clone size come from that table. Among 140,000 or so clones listed, more than 75% were seen once. This CDR3 comprises 15 residues. Germline trimming cut 5 bases from V and 6 bases from J; bases unmatched to any gene: 3. Germline values: CDR1 MNHEY, CDR2 SMNVEV (reference sequence). The clonotype comes from a human donor in a cohort sampled during active COVID-19. Sequencing input: peripheral blood. The chain combines TRBV27 with TRBJ2-3; 15 nucleotides match TRBD2. The CDR3 DNA reads TGTGCCAGCAGTCGCGGGACTAGCGGGGGGGATACGCAGTATTTT. Residues: CASSRGTSGGDTQYF.